Below are 26 T cell receptor beta chains sequenced from a single sample in a study of blood T cell repertoires in COVID-19. Repertoires were generated with immunoSEQ multiplex PCR, while TCRdb's copy carries only in-frame clones and drops some. Of a few hundred thousand clones in the sample, 80% to 90% were seen once. Sequenced material: peripheral blood. These TCRs come from a man in his sixties with acute or convalescent COVID-19.

The chain links TRBV10-3 to TRBJ2-1; TRBD2 agrees at 8 bases. Per the germline V gene, CDR1 is ENHRY and CDR2 is SYGVKD. The length of the CDR3 is 17 residues. The V gene end was trimmed by 3 bases and the J gene end by 0 bases; junction bases not matched to a gene: 7. This CDR3 reads CAISDRLAHSSYNEQFF. Here the CDR3 DNA reads TGTGCCATCAGTGACCGACTAGCGCATAGCTCCTACAATGAGCAGTTCTTC.

This clone was found a few times. V usage is TRBV28 and J usage is TRBJ2-3, with TRBD2 matching 12 bases. J gave up 3 bases and V 9 bases, and 7 bases lay outside the gene matches. Per the germline V gene, CDR1 is MDHEN and CDR2 is SYDVKM. The CDR3 is 15 residues long. The CDR3 DNA reads as TGTGCCAGTCGACTAGCGGGAGAGTATACAGATACGCAGTATTTT. Translation: CASRLAGEYTDTQYF.

This chain uses TRBV6-5 with TRBJ1-2; D ambiguous. V was clipped by 6 bases and J by 0 bases, with 14 bases between them. From germline, CDR1 is MNHEY and CDR2 SVGAGI. The CDR3 runs to 15 residues. CDR3 protein: CASSTEGPANYGYTF. The CDR3 nucleotides are TGTGCCAGCAGCACCGAGGGCCCAGCTAACTATGGCTACACCTTC.

The rearrangement uses TRBV4-1 and TRBJ1-5, with 10 bases fitting TRBD1. Germline CDR1 reads MGHRA; CDR2 reads YSYEKL. The CDR3 is 16 amino acids. V was pared by 4 bases and J by 6 bases, with 9 bases of the junction left unmatched. CDR3 protein: CASSPRDRGHRQPQHF. CDR3 nucleotide sequence: TGCGCCAGCAGCCCCAGAGACAGGGGGCATCGTCAGCCCCAGCATTTT.

This clone came up once. V and J are TRBV5-5 and TRBJ2-2, with D possibly being TRBD2 (5 bases). Germline-derived CDR1 and CDR2 are SGHKS and YYEKEE (reference sequence). The CDR3 has 16 amino acids. Trimming took 4 bases from V and 4 from J, leaving 17 bases between them. The DNA of the CDR3 is TGTGCCAGCAGCGAGCAGACTAACAGAATCACCGGGGAGCTGTTTTTT. Protein product: CASSEQTNRITGELFF.

The chain has TRBV27 and TRBJ2-1; 9 bases match TRBD2. The CDR3 sequence is 15 residues long. Losses at the gene ends were 7 bases for V and 8 bases for J; bases not matched to a gene: 12. Per germline, CDR1 MNHEY and CDR2 SMNVEV (reference sequence). In DNA form, the CDR3 reads TGTGCCAGCACCCCATTAGCGGGAGTGGTCGATGAGCAGTTCTTC. Translating gives CASTPLAGVVDEQFF.

This chain uses TRBV19 with TRBJ1-6; no reliable D call. The germline V gene encodes CDR1 LNHDA and CDR2 SQIVND (reference sequence). The CDR3 covers 14 residues. V was pared by 8 bases and J by 7 bases, with 15 bases between. CDR3 coding DNA: TGTGCCAGTCACCACCGGGAGGCCAATTCACCCCTCCACTTT. Its protein product is CASHHREANSPLHF. The full variable domain, its missing parts supplied by reference TRBV19 and TRBJ1-6, is DGGITQSPKYLFRKEGQNVTLSCEQNLNHDAMYWYRQDPGQGLRLIYYSQIVNDFQKGDIAEGYSVSREKKESFPLTVTSAQKNPTAFYLCASHHREANSPLHFGNGTRLTVT.

The rearrangement links TRBV14 to TRBJ2-7, with 8 bases fitting TRBD1. In germline, CDR1 is SGHDN, CDR2 FVKESK. The CDR3 runs 14 residues. V dropped 6 bases and J dropped 6; count of bases not matched to a gene: 10. Here the CDR3 reads CASSFPGTGSEQYF. CDR3 DNA sequence: TGTGCCAGCAGTTTCCCCGGGACAGGCTCCGAGCAGTACTTC.

To note about this clone: A clone one base away is much larger, so this may be a read error. The chain links TRBV5-1 to TRBJ2-7, with TRBD2 matching over 13 bases. The length of the CDR3 is 16 residues. The trim removed 1 base at V and 7 bases at J, leaving 8 bases unmatched. CDR1 and CDR2 from the germline V gene are SGHRS and YFSETQ. DNA for the CDR3: TGCGCCAGCAGCTTGACTAGCGGGAGGGGGGTCCAAGAGCAGTACTTC. This sequence encodes CASSLTSGRGVQEQYF. Supplemented by reference TRBV5-1 and TRBJ2-7, the full variable domain reads KAGVTQTPRYLIKTRGQQVTLSCSPISGHRSVSWYQQTPGQGLQFLFEYFSETQRNKGNFPGRFSGRQFSNSRSEMNVSTLELGDSALYLCASSLTSGRGVQEQYFGPGTRLTVT.

This chain uses TRBV11-2 with TRBJ2-1; 7 positions match TRBD2. There are 14 residues in the CDR3. Germline CDR1 SGHAT, CDR2 FQNNGV. The V segment lost 7 bases and the J segment 5 bases; nucleotides outside the gene matches: 8. CDR3 in amino acids: CASNGGFPDNEQFF. The CDR3 DNA reads TGTGCCAGCAACGGGGGGTTCCCAGACAATGAGCAGTTCTTC.

This chain joins TRBV9 and TRBJ1-1; 7 nucleotides line up with TRBD1. Losses at the gene ends were 4 bases for V and 0 bases for J; bases not matched to a gene: 3. The CDR3 totals 14 residues. The germline V gene encodes CDR1 SGDLS and CDR2 YYNGEE. The CDR3 DNA reads as TGTGCCAGCAGCCACGGGACAGTGAACACTGAAGCTTTCTTT. Amino acid sequence: CASSHGTVNTEAFF.

This chain links TRBV27 with TRBJ2-7, with a possible D match to TRBD1 (6 bases). V lost 7 bases to trimming and J lost 5 bases, with 15 bases between them. The germline V gene has CDR1 MNHEY and CDR2 SMNVEV (reference sequence). This CDR3 contains 13 residues. The CDR3 DNA is TGTGCCAGCACCTCAAGGGGGTATGACGAGCAGTACTTC. It encodes CASTSRGYDEQYF.

The chain has TRBV9 and TRBJ2-7, with 7 positions matching TRBD2. CDR1 is SGDLS, CDR2 YYNGEE, per germline. The CDR3 length is 15 residues. V was clipped by 0 bases and J by 6 bases; unmatched bases: 9. CDR3 sequence reads: CASSVDGGGLAEQYF. In DNA form, the CDR3 reads TGTGCCAGCAGCGTAGACGGCGGGGGACTCGCCGAGCAGTACTTC.

This chain joins TRBV6-5 and TRBJ1-2; 8 bases agree with TRBD1. CDR1 and CDR2 (germline): MNHEY, SVGAGI. The CDR3 totals 15 residues. Trimming removed 5 bases from V and 1 base from J; junction bases left unmatched: 6. This CDR3 is CASSRDRILNYGYTF. The CDR3 region has the DNA TGTGCCAGCAGTCGGGACAGGATACTTAACTATGGCTACACCTTC.

The V gene is TRBV7-3, the J gene TRBJ1-2; possible D gene TRBD1, 5 bases. Trimming pared 1 base from V and 3 bases from J, leaving 12 bases between. Germline values: CDR1 SGHTA, CDR2 FQGTGA. The CDR3 is made up of 15 amino acids. As DNA, the CDR3 is TGTGCCAGCAGCTTAATGGGGAAAGGGGACTATGGCTACACCTTC. This sequence encodes CASSLMGKGDYGYTF. Full variable domain (missing parts from reference TRBV7-3 and TRBJ1-2): GAGVSQTPSNKVTEKGKYVELRCDPISGHTALYWYRQSLGQGPEFLIYFQGTGAADDSGLPNDRFFAVRPEGSVSTLKIQRTERGDSAVYLCASSLMGKGDYGYTFGSGTRLTVV.

Concerning this clone itself: A read error may account for a junction end that differs from germline. The chain joins TRBV7-2 to TRBJ2-7; 7 nucleotides line up with TRBD2. Germline CDR1 and CDR2: SGHTA and FQGNSA. The CDR3 is made up of 16 amino acids. The chain's CDR3 is CAGSLAREKPVYEQYF. The CDR3 DNA sequence: TGTGCCGGCAGCTTAGCGCGGGAGAAACCGGTCTACGAGCAGTACTTC.

V gene TRBV28 combines with J gene TRBJ1-4; a possible D gene is TRBD1 (5 bases). Trimming removed 6 bases at V and 0 bases at J, with 11 bases between. CDR1 MDHEN and CDR2 SYDVKM come from the germline V gene. The CDR3 totals 15 residues. The CDR3 region is CASRRQLSTNEKLFF. CDR3 bases: TGTGCCAGCAGAAGACAGCTCTCAACTAATGAAAAACTGTTTTTT.

The chain carries TRBV7-9 and TRBJ2-3, with 9 positions matching TRBD2. The germline V gene has CDR1 SEHNR and CDR2 FQNEAQ (reference sequence). This CDR3 contains 15 residues. Trimming cost V 2 bases and J 2 bases; bases outside gene matches: 2. The CDR3 reads CASSLLAGPTDTQYF. DNA for the CDR3: TGTGCCAGCAGCTTACTAGCGGGGCCCACAGATACGCAGTATTTT.

The chain's CDR3 is CASSLNAGRNNEQFF. CDR3 nucleotide sequence: TGTGCCAGCAGCCTGAACGCGGGAAGGAACAATGAGCAGTTCTTC. The chain is built from TRBV3-1 (or the pseudogene TRBV3-2) and TRBJ2-1; a weak D match, TRBD2 (6 bases). The CDR3 contains 15 residues. Germline assignment: CDR1 LGHDT and CDR2 YNNKEL (reference sequence). Trimming stripped 4 bases from V and 5 bases from J, with 15 bases between.

V is TRBV5-1 and J is TRBJ2-1; TRBD2 matches 7 bases. The CDR3 is made up of 14 amino acids. Trimming removed 4 bases from V and 5 bases from J; junction bases left unmatched: 6. Germline CDR1 and CDR2: SGHRS and YFSETQ. In DNA form, the CDR3 reads TGCGCCAGCAGCCCAGCGGGACCGCACAATGAGCAGTTCTTC. Residues: CASSPAGPHNEQFF.

The chain employs TRBV7-9 and TRBJ2-7; TRBD1 agrees at 10 bases. V gave up 5 bases and J gave up 5 bases; unmatched junction bases: 6. CDR1 and CDR2 from the germline V gene are SEHNR and FQNEAQ (reference sequence). This CDR3 has 14 amino acids. In DNA, the CDR3 is TGTGCCAGCAGCACGACGGGACAGGGGAACGAGCAGTACTTC. This codes for CASSTTGQGNEQYF. The full variable domain, its missing parts supplied by reference TRBV7-9 and TRBJ2-7, is DTGVSQNPRHKITKRGQNVTFRCDPISEHNRLYWYRQTLGQGPEFLTYFQNEAQLEKSRLLSDRFSAERPKGSFSTLEIQRTEQGDSAMYLCASSTTGQGNEQYFGPGTRLTVT.

The chain combines TRBV12-3 or TRBV12-4 with TRBJ2-5; the D is unclear. CDR3 length: 13 residues. The V end was cut by 3 bases, the J end by 1 base, with 6 bases between. CDR3 protein: CASSFSSQETQYF. As DNA, the CDR3 is TGTGCCAGCAGTTTCTCCTCCCAAGAGACCCAGTACTTC.

The chain employs TRBV15 and TRBJ2-1, with TRBD1 identical over 8 bases. Germline V gene sequence: CDR1 LNHNV, CDR2 YYDKDF (reference sequence). CDR3 length equals 16 residues. V trimming: 4 bases; J trimming: 7 bases; junction bases outside the gene matches: 12. CDR3 sequence: CATSNIRDRWSNEQFF. The CDR3 DNA follows: TGTGCCACCAGCAATATCCGGGACAGGTGGTCAAATGAGCAGTTCTTC.

The rearrangement uses TRBV9 and TRBJ2-7; 11 bases line up with TRBD2. CDR1 is SGDLS, CDR2 YYNGEE, per germline. Germline trimming cut 2 bases from V and 3 bases from J; bases unmatched to any gene: 1. The CDR3 covers 14 residues. The CDR3 spells CASSVTSGSYEQYF. The CDR3 DNA reads TGTGCCAGCAGCGTTACTAGCGGGAGCTACGAGCAGTACTTC.

The chain couples TRBV10-3 to TRBJ2-7, with 16 bases lining up with TRBD2. CDR3 length: 16 amino acids. The J segment lost 5 bases and the V segment lost 2 bases, leaving 3 bases of the junction unmatched. CDR1 is ENHRY and CDR2 is SYGVKD in the germline V gene. CDR3 in amino acids: CAISEPGLAGGHEQYF. The CDR3 coding sequence is TGTGCCATCAGTGAGCCGGGACTAGCGGGAGGGCACGAGCAGTACTTC.

V and J are TRBV3-1 (or the pseudogene TRBV3-2) and TRBJ1-1, with D unresolved. Looked up from germline, CDR1 is LGHDT and CDR2 is YNNKEL (reference sequence). CDR3 size: 14 residues. V was trimmed by 4 bases and J by 6 bases, leaving 15 bases between them. This CDR3 is CASSPSRGRAEAFF. CDR3 nucleotide sequence: TGTGCCAGCAGCCCCTCCCGGGGAAGGGCTGAAGCTTTCTTT.